The 4 T cell receptor beta chains below were found in one sample sequenced in a study of blood T cell repertoires in COVID-19. TCRdb keeps only in-frame clones here, not all; method: immunoSEQ multiplex PCR. Among some 110,000 clones listed, roughly nine tenths were seen once. The material sequenced was peripheral blood. These receptor sequences come from a man in his 70s who had recovered from COVID-19.

This chain connects TRBV11-1 to TRBJ2-4, with TRBD2 matching over 10 bases. The V and J ends lost 5 bases and 7 bases, in that order; junction bases with no gene match: 5. The CDR3 loop spans 14 amino acids. Germline V CDR1 and CDR2: SGHAT, FQDESV (reference sequence). For the CDR3, the DNA is TGTGCCAGCAGCCTAGGGACTAGCGTGAACATTCAGTACTTC. Protein: CASSLGTSVNIQYF.

The chain uses TRBV5-4 and TRBJ1-1, with TRBD1 matching over 9 bases. The V gene's germline CDR1 is SGHNT and CDR2 YYREEE (reference sequence). Trimming took 4 bases from V and 8 from J; bases not matched to a gene: 15. CDR3 length: 16 residues. CDR3 DNA: TGTGCCAGCAGCCGATCCGTCGAAACAGGGGGCGGGGAAGCTTTCTTT. This translates into CASSRSVETGGGEAFF.

This rearrangement joins TRBV27 to TRBJ2-5; D possibly corresponds to TRBD2 (5 bases). The germline CDR1 and CDR2 sequences are MNHEY and SMNVEV (reference sequence). This CDR3 is 14 amino acids long. V gave up 5 bases and J gave up 5 bases, with 15 bases separating them. DNA of the CDR3: TGTGCCAGCAGTCCCCGGGCCCGAGGGGAGACCCAGTACTTC. Translating it yields CASSPRARGETQYF.

The chain couples TRBV11-2 to TRBJ2-3, with 10 bases identical to TRBD2. The CDR3 contains 15 residues. CDR1 SGHAT and CDR2 FQNNGV come from the germline V gene. V shed 7 bases and J 1 base; nucleotides not matched to a gene: 5. The CDR3 loop reads CASKISGGRTDTQYF. CDR3 nucleotide sequence: TGTGCCAGCAAGATTAGCGGGGGGCGCACAGATACGCAGTATTTT.